This record looks at one T cell receptor (beta chain) sequence and its context. The donors, all healthy, were Caucasians living in Russia, aged about 6 to 90. It was approximately 10 milliliters of peripheral blood that were drawn from each donor. At least 7 million PBMCs were isolated per sample. The record originates from a study of blood T cells in healthy people across ages. V trimming: 5 bases; J trimming: 4 bases; junction bases outside the gene matches: 8. Germline V gene sequence: CDR1 MGHRA, CDR2 YSYEKL. The CDR3 spans 16 residues. It was with a sample-barcoded 5' primer and a J-beta primer mix that a second PCR of roughly 6 to 12 cycles was run. Each CDR3 protein is one row after TCRdb ran MiXCR on the 5' RACE reads. The table lists 1.5 million to 2 million distinct CDR3 sequences, roughly two fifths of them singletons.

Sequencing input: blood. This TCR came from a human donor in good health. This chain joins TRBV4-1 and TRBJ2-2, with TRBD1 matching over 9 bases. The CDR3 spells CASSTQQGAVTGELFF. The CDR3 DNA is TGCGCCAGCAGCACCCAACAGGGGGCGGTCACCGGGGAGCTGTTTTTT.